This entry concerns a single T cell receptor (beta chain). This CDR3 has 16 residues. Germline V gene sequence: CDR1 SEHNR, CDR2 FQNEAQ (reference sequence). V lost 4 bases to trimming and J lost 4 bases; unmatched junction nucleotides: 3. The data were produced by immunoSEQ multiplex PCR, yet TCRdb's version contains in-frame clones alone and is incomplete. Of under 250,000 clones listed, roughly 89% are singletons. The data derive from a study of blood T cell repertoires in COVID-19. The material sequenced was PBMCs or T cells enriched from blood (not recorded which). This receptor was identified in a young woman with acute COVID-19. The rearrangement uses TRBV7-9 and TRBJ2-1; 14 bases map to TRBD2. CDR3 nucleotides: TGTGCCAGCAGCTCCGGACTAGCGGGGGGTTACAATGAGCAGTTCTTC. Encoded protein: CASSSGLAGGYNEQFF.